This TCR beta chain was retrieved from a study of blood T cell repertoires in COVID-19. Study context: Donors in the United States, Italy and Spain gave samples during acute or convalescent COVID-19. Sample material is recorded as cDNA or gDNA derived from T cells, B-cell-depleted T cells, or PBMCs.

Germline lookup yields CDR1 SGHTA and CDR2 FQGTGA. This CDR3 is built from 13 residues. After removal of 6 bases from V and 9 bases from J, the junction contained 7 bases not matched to a gene. The authors' processing: Estimates of nucleated cell counts were drawn from the amplification of reference gene primers. Here immunoSEQ multiplex PCR was the method, and the copy in TCRdb shows in-frame clones only, minus some. Clonal size and the V and J genes are those of that table, whereas D and trimming came from the DNA. The repertoire has roughly 120,000 clones, 85% to 90% of them found once; the top ten carry approximately 4.5%.

The sequence was obtained from a woman aged 45 to 65 with acute or convalescent COVID-19. Sequencing input: peripheral blood. The chain joins TRBV7-3 to TRBJ2-1; 8 bases agree with TRBD2. DNA for the CDR3: TGTGCCAGCAGTAGCGGGACTGGGGGTGAGCAGTTCTTC. It yields the protein CASSSGTGGEQFF.